This TCR beta chain was found in a study of cytomegalovirus exposure and HLA in healthy donors. PCR used 60 Vbeta primers and 13 Jbeta primers. Data came from immunoSEQ multiplex PCR; TCRdb stores just in-frame clones and leaves some out. The sample has 200,000 or so clones, around 73% seen once. This clone has a handful of counts. The antigen remains unidentified. The CDR3 totals 15 residues. Germline values: CDR1 SGHTA, CDR2 FQGTGA. The J segment lost 6 bases and the V segment lost 3 bases, leaving 5 bases of the junction unmatched. Notes on the study in general: Later genetic work tied a missense DCLRE1C variant to beta-chain V and J trimming. Cytomegalovirus-associated status was assigned to fewer than 200 TCR beta chains.

This chain uses TRBV7-3 with TRBJ2-2; 9 positions match TRBD2. Sample: PBMCs. The receptor was isolated from a male donor in good health and CMV-seronegative. CDR3 nucleotides: TGTGCCAGCAGCTTGTATAGCGGGAGCGCCGGGGAGCTGTTTTTT. It is translated as CASSLYSGSAGELFF. The variable domain in full, with the rest retrieved from reference TRBV7-3 and TRBJ2-2, is GAGVSQTPSNKVTEKGKYVELRCDPISGHTALYWYRQSLGQGPEFLIYFQGTGAADDSGLPNDRFFAVRPEGSVSTLKIQRTERGDSAVYLCASSLYSGSAGELFFGEGSRLTVL.